The clone carrying this T cell receptor beta chain was detected a few times. TCRdb reprocessed the reads via MiXCR and lists one record per CDR3 protein. The table shows 740,000 or so distinct CDR3 sequences, with 35% to 45% occurring only once. The CDR3 totals 14 residues. V shed 5 bases, J shed 10 bases, and the junction held 12 bases outside the gene matches. This record belongs to a study of T cell repertoires in cytomegalovirus infection. The sample consisted of PBMCs. The genes are TRBV12-3 or TRBV12-4 and TRBJ1-2, with 8 positions matching TRBD1. This TCR was recovered from a human donor in good health (CMV status not recorded). Some clones in this sample may be carry-over from other donors' samples. CDR3 in DNA: TGTGCCAGCAGTCTTACCCCGGACAGGGAGGACTACACCTTC. Its protein product is CASSLTPDREDYTF.